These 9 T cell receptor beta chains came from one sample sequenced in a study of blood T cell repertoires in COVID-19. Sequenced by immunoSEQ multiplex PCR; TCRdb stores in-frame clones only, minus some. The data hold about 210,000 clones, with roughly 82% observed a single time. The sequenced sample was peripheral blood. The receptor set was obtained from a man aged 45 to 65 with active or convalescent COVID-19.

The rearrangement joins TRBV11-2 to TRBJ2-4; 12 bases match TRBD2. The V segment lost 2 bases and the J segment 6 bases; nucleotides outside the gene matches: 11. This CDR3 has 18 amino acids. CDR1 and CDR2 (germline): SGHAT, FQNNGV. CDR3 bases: TGTGCCAGCAGCTTATACCGACGGCTAGCGGGGGGGCCAAACATTCAGTACTTC. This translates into CASSLYRRLAGGPNIQYF.

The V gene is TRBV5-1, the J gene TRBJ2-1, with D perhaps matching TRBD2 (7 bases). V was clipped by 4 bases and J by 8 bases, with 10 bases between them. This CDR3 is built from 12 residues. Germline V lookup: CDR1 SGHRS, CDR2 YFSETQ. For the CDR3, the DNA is TGCGCCAGCAGCCCGGGGGGCCATGAGCAGTTCTTC. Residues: CASSPGGHEQFF. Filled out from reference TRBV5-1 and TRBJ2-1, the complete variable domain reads KAGVTQTPRYLIKTRGQQVTLSCSPISGHRSVSWYQQTPGQGLQFLFEYFSETQRNKGNFPGRFSGRQFSNSRSEMNVSTLELGDSALYLCASSPGGHEQFFGPGTRLTVL.

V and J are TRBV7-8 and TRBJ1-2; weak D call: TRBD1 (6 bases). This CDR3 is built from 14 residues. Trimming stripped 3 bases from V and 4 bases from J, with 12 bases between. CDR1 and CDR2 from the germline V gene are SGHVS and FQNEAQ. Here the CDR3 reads CASSLRDTSYGYTF. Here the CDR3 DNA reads TGTGCCAGCAGCTTGAGGGACACCTCCTATGGCTACACCTTC.

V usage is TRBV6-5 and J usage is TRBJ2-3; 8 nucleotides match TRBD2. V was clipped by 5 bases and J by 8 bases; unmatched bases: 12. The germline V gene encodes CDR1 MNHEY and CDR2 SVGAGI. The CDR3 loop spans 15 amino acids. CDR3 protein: CASSRTSYGLGTQYF. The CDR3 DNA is TGTGCCAGCAGTCGGACTAGCTATGGACTCGGTACGCAGTATTTT.

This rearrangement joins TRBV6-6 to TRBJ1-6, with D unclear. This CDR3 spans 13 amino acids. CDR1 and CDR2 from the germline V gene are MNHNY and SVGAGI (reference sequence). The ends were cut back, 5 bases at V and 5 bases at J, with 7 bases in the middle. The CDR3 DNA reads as TGTGCCAGCAGTCCAAGCCATAATTCACCCCTCCACTTT. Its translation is CASSPSHNSPLHF.

The DNA for the CDR3 is TGTGCCAGCAGCGTAGGGGTAGCGCACGAGCAGTACTTC. Protein sequence: CASSVGVAHEQYF. The V and J genes are TRBV9 and TRBJ2-7, with a tentative D call TRBD2 (5 bases). CDR3 length: 13 residues. Germline CDR1 reads SGDLS; CDR2 reads YYNGEE. V was shortened by 0 bases and J by 5 bases, with 9 bases between the two germline ends.

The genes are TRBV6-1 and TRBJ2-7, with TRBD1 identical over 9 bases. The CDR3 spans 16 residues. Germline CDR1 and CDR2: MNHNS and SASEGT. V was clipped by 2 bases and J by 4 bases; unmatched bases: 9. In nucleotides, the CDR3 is TGTGCCAGCAGTGAATTCGGGACAGGGCTTCCTTACGAGCAGTACTTC. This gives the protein CASSEFGTGLPYEQYF.

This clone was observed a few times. The CDR3 sequence is CASRPWGEGSSYNEQFF. The CDR3 DNA reads as TGCGCCAGCAGACCATGGGGGGAAGGAAGTTCCTACAATGAGCAGTTCTTC. The chain links TRBV5-1 to TRBJ2-1, with D maybe TRBD2 (6 bases). The CDR3 is 17 amino acids. Trimming took off 5 bases at V and 1 base at J, with 19 bases between the two ends. The germline CDR1 and CDR2 sequences are SGHRS and YFSETQ.

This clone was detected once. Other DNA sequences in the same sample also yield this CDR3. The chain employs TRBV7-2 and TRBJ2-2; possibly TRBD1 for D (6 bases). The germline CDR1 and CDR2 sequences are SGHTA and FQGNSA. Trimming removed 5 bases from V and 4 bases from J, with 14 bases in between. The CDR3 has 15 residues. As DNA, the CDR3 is TGTGCCAGCAGCCTTGAGGGGGTCGCCACCGGGGAGCTGTTTTTT. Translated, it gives CASSLEGVATGELFF. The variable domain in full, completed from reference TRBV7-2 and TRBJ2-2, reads GAGVSQSPSNKVTEKGKDVELRCDPISGHTALYWYRQSLGQGLEFLIYFQGNSAPDKSGLPSDRFSAERTGGSVSTLTIQRTQQEDSAVYLCASSLEGVATGELFFGEGSRLTVL.